This TCR beta chain was obtained from a study of T cell repertoires in ileal Crohn's disease (dated by TCRdb to the late 2010s). Notes on the research overall: Median disease duration was around 8 years, and about a third of patients were identified as active smokers at the time of surgery. A Rutgeerts score higher than i0 was the definition used for endoscopic postoperative recurrence. Postoperative therapy was given to about half of the patients, with thiopurines administered to fewer than 13 patients and anti-TNF agents administered to 20 or so patients. A total of roughly 170 mucosal samples from around 57 patients were sequenced, collected from several sites on the surgical specimen and at postoperative endoscopy. A prospective multicentre cohort supplied the 57 Crohn's disease patients whose TCR repertoires were analysed. Running in parallel with the study was a multicentre cohort set up to find predictors of early endoscopic recurrence following ileocolonic resection. Every patient underwent surgery because of a complication, which was stricturing disease in approximately 61% and penetrating disease in around 39%.

Cut back by 6 bases and 3 bases, the V and J ends lie 15 bases apart. CDR1 is given as ENHRY and CDR2 as SYGVKD, both from the germline V gene. The CDR3 numbers 15 residues from cysteine through phenylalanine. Only the CDR3 part of the read is kept: 45 bases, read in frame from the first base. Adults with ileal or ileocolonic Crohn's disease for whom ileocolonic resection was indicated were considered eligible. Before DNA extraction, whole ileal mucosal biopsies were kept frozen at -80 degrees C. Genomic DNA was extracted from frozen whole biopsies using a TRizol-based method and was quantified with a NanoDrop 2000 spectrophotometer. What the research found in general, with its limitations: Higher percentages of high-frequency clones at the time of surgery were linked to endoscopic recurrence, and every patient with clonality above 26.8% (18/57) had recurrence. Patients who were active smokers at surgery had a significantly higher proportion of clonal expansions than non-smokers (around 25% vs 18%, p=0.02). Mucosal CD4 and CD8 T cells were sorted and sequenced only in a subgroup of patients, the size of which was not stated. Compared with CD4 T cells, sorted CD8 T cells contained more high-frequency clones, which suggests that the mucosal expansions were mostly CD8.

As regards this clone: Its antigen target is currently unknown. Nothing much larger sits one base from this clone, and base qualities are not available.

Roughly 500 nanograms of biopsy DNA per sample were submitted for commercial TCRB immunosequencing. Adaptive Biotechnology amplified CDR3 regions from genomic DNA with a two-step multiplex PCR that controlled for amplification bias. Primers for every V and J gene segment were used in the first PCR, and barcodes and Illumina adapters were added in the second PCR. An Illumina instrument was used to sequence the CDR3 libraries. Per the authors' processing: Vendor-provided pipelines were combined with custom analysis of raw data in R/Bioconductor under R version 3.3.0. Clonality, which ranges from 0 to 1, was calculated as the inverse of the normalised Shannon entropy across all productive clones. High-frequency clones were defined as the share of the repertoire occupied by the top 100 clones, with only clones passing a 95% confidence test being retained. Overlap between samples was measured with the Morisita-Horn index, while repertoire diversity was measured with the Simpson index. The table was pulled from immuneACCESS by TCRdb, which kept in-frame rearrangements only. Such tables lose some clones; where checked, under half of the loss comes from unresolved V genes, and the rest has no known cause. V and J calls and clone size are those listed in that table; D and trimming were worked out from the DNA. In this sample the table shows some 14,000 clones, approximately 78% of which occur a single time. Of the sample, 4% to 5.5% falls within the top ten clones.

The TCR sequence derives from an adult with Crohn's disease. Sequenced sample: ileal tissue. The V and J genes are TRBV10-3 and TRBJ1-3; no D gene call is confident. The CDR3 protein is CAIRSSRGGGNTIYF. The nucleotide sequence is given as TGTGCCATCAGGAGTAGCCGGGGAGGTGGAAACACCATATATTTT.